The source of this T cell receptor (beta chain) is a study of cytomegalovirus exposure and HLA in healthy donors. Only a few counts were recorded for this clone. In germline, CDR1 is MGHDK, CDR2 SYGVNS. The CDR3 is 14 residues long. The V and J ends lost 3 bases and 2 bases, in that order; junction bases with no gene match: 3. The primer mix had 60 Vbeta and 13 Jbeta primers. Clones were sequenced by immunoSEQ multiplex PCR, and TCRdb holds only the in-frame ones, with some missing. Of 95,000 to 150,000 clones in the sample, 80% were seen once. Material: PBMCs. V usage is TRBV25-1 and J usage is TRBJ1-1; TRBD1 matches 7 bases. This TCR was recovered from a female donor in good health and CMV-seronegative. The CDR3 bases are TGTGCCAGCAGTGATCAGGGGGGAAACACTGAAGCTTTCTTT. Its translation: CASSDQGGNTEAFF.